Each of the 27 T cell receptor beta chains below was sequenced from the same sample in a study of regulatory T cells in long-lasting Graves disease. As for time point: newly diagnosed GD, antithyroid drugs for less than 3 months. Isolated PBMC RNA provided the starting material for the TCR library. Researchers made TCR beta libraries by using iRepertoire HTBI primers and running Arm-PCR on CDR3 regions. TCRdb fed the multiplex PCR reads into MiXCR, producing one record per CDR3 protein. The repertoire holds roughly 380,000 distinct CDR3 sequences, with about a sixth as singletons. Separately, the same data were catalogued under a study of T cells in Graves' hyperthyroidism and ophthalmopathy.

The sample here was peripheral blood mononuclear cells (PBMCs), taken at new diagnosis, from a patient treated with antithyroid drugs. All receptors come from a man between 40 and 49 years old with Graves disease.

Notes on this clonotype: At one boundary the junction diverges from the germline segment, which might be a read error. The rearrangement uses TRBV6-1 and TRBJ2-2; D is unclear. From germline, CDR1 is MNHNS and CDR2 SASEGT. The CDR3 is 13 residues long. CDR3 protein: CAGSEGNTGELFF. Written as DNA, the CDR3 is TGTGCCGGCAGTGAAGGAAACACCGGGGAGCTGTTTTTT.

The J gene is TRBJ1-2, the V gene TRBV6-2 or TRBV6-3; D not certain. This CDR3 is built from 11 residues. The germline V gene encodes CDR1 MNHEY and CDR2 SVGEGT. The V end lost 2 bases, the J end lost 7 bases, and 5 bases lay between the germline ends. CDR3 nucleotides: TGTGCCAGCAGTTACCGGAGTGGCTACACCTTC. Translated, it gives CASSYRSGYTF.

The chain's CDR3 is CASSLDAPGQGSSEQYF. CDR3 in DNA: TGCGCCAGCAGCTTGGATGCTCCGGGACAGGGCTCGAGCGAGCAGTACTTC. The genes are TRBV5-1 and TRBJ2-7; 9 positions agree with TRBD1. CDR1 and CDR2 from the germline V gene are SGHRS and YFSETQ. V shed 0 bases, J shed 6 bases, and the junction held 13 bases outside the gene matches. The CDR3 has 17 amino acids.

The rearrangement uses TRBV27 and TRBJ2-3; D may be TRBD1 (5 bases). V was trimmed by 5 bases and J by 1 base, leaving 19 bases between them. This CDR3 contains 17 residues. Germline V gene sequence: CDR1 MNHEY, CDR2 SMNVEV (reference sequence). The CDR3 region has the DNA TGTGCCAGCAGTAACCCCCCCAGGGTATTGGGCACAGATACGCAGTATTTT. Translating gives CASSNPPRVLGTDTQYF.

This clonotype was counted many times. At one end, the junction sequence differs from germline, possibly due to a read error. In DNA form, the CDR3 reads TGTGCCAGCAGGACAGGGGGGGCCAAGGGCACCGAGGAGCTGTTTTTT. Amino acids: CASRTGGAKGTEELFF. The J gene is TRBJ2-2, the V gene TRBV2, with 9 bases lining up with TRBD1. Germline-derived CDR1 and CDR2 are SNHLY and FYNNEI. This CDR3 is 16 amino acids long.

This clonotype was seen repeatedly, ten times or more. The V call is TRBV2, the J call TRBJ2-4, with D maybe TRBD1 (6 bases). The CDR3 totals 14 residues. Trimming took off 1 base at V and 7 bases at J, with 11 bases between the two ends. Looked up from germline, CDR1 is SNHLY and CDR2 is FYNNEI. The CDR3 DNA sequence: TGTGCCAGCAGTGAAGACAGGGTCCTTAACATTCAGTACTTC. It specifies CASSEDRVLNIQYF.

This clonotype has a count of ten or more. The CDR3 here is CASSLGTGQPGFSYEQYF. The DNA for the CDR3 is TGCGCCAGCAGCTTGGGGACAGGGCAGCCTGGTTTCTCCTACGAGCAGTACTTC. The chain joins TRBV5-1 to TRBJ2-7, with 8 bases fitting TRBD1. Germline V gene sequence: CDR1 SGHRS, CDR2 YFSETQ. The V and J ends lost 0 bases and 0 bases, in that order; junction bases with no gene match: 11. The CDR3 totals 18 residues.

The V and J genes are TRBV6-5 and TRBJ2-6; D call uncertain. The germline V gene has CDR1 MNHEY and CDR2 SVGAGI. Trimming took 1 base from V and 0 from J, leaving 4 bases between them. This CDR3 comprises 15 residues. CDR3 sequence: CASSYLASGANVLTF. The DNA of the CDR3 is TGTGCCAGCAGTTACTTGGCCTCTGGGGCCAACGTCCTGACTTTC.

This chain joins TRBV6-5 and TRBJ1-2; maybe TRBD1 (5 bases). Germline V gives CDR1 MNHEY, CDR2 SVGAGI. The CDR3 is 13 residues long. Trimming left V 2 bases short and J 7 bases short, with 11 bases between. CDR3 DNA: TGTGCCAGCAGTTACGGGGCCTCTATTGGCTACACCTTC. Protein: CASSYGASIGYTF.

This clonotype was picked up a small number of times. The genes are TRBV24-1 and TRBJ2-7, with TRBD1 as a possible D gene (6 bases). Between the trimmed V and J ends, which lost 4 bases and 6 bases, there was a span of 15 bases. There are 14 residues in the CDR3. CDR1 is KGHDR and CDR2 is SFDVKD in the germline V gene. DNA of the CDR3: TGTGCCACCAGTGACACAGGGTTTCCGTCCGAGCAGTACTTC. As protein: CATSDTGFPSEQYF.

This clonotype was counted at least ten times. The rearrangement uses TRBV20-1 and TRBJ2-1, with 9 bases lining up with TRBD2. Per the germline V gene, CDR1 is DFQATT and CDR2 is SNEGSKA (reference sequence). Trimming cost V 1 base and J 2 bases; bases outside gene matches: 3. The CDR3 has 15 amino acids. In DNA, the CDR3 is TGCAGTGCTAGAGGGGGCGGGGGGGCCTACAATGAGCAGTTCTTC. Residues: CSARGGGGAYNEQFF.

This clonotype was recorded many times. The CDR3 DNA sequence: TGTGCCAGTAGCTCGGGTCGGCAGTCCTATGGCTACACCTTC. This codes for CASSSGRQSYGYTF. This sequence joins TRBV19 and TRBJ1-2; D unclear. CDR1 is LNHDA, CDR2 SQIVND, per germline (reference sequence). V lost 6 bases and J lost 4, with 15 bases in between. There are 14 residues in the CDR3.

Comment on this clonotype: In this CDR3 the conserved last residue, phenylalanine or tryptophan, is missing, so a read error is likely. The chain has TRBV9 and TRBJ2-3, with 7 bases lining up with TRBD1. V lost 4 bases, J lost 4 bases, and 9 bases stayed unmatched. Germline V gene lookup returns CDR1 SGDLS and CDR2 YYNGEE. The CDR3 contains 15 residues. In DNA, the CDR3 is TGTGCCAGCAGCCGGGACAGAGTTATCGCAGATACGCAGTATCTT. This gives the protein CASSRDRVIADTQYL.

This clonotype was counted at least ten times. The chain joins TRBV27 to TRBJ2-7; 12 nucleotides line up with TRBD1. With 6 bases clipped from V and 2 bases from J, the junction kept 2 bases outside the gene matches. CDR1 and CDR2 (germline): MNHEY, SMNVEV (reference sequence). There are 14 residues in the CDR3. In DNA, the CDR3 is TGTGCCAGCAGAGGGACAGGGGGCGCCTACGAGCAGTACTTC. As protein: CASRGTGGAYEQYF.

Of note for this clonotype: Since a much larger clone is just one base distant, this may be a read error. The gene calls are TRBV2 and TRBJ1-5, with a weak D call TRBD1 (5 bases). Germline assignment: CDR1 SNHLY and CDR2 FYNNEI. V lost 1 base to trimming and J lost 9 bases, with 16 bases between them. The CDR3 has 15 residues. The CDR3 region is CASSEGFRVSLPQHF. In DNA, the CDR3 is TGTGCCAGCAGTGAAGGTTTCAGGGTAAGCCTGCCCCAGCATTTT. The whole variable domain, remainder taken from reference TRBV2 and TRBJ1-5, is EPEVTQTPSHQVTQMGQEVILRCVPISNHLYFYWYRQILGQKVEFLVSFYNNEISEKSEIFDDQFSVERPDGSNFTLKIRSTKLEDSAMYFCASSEGFRVSLPQHFGDGTRLSIL.

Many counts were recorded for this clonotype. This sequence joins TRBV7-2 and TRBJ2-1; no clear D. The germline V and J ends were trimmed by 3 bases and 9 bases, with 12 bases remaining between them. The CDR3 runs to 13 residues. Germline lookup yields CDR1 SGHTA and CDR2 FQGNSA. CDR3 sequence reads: CASSLGQVLEQFF. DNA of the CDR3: TGTGCCAGCAGCTTGGGTCAGGTACTTGAGCAGTTCTTC.

The DNA of the CDR3 is TGTGCCAGCAGCTTAGAGACACACGGGGACACTGAAGCTTTCTTT. Protein product: CASSLETHGDTEAFF. V and J are TRBV7-2 and TRBJ1-1; no reliable D call. The CDR3 length is 15 residues. Trimming removed 1 base from V and 3 bases from J, with 12 bases in between. Germline V gene lookup returns CDR1 SGHTA and CDR2 FQGNSA.

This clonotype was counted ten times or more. CDR3 DNA: TGCAGTGCTAGAGATCTTGGGGGGGCCGCTGAAAAACTGTTTTTT. Translation: CSARDLGGAAEKLFF. This sequence joins TRBV20-1 and TRBJ1-4; tentatively, D is TRBD1 (6 bases). CDR3 size: 15 residues. Germline CDR1 reads DFQATT; CDR2 reads SNEGSKA (reference sequence). The V and J ends lost 0 bases and 7 bases respectively, with 15 bases between them.

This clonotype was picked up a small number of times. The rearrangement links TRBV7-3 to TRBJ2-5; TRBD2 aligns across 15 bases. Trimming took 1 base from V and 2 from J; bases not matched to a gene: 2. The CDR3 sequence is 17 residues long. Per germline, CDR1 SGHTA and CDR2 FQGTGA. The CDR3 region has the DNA TGTGCCAGCAGCTTAAGGGGACTAGCGGGGGGTCAAGAGACCCAGTACTTC. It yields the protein CASSLRGLAGGQETQYF.

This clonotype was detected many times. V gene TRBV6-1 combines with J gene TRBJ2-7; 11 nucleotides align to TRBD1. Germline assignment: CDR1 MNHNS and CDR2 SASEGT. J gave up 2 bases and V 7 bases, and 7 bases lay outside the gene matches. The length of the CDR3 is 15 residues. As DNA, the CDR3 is TGTGCCAGCAACCTGGGACAGGGGGAAGCCTACGAGCAGTACTTC. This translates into CASNLGQGEAYEQYF.

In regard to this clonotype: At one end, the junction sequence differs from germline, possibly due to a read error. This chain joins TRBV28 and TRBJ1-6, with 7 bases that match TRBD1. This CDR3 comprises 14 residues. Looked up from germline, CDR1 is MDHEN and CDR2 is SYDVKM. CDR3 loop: CVSSTGVLDSPLHF. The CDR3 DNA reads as TGTGTCAGCAGTACAGGGGTTTTGGATTCACCCCTCCACTTT.

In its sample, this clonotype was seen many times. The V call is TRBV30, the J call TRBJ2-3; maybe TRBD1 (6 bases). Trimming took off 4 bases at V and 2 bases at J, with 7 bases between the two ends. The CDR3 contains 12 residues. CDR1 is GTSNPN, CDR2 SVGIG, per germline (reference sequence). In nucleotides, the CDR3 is TGTGCCTGGAAGGGGGACACAGATACGCAGTATTTT. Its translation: CAWKGDTDTQYF.

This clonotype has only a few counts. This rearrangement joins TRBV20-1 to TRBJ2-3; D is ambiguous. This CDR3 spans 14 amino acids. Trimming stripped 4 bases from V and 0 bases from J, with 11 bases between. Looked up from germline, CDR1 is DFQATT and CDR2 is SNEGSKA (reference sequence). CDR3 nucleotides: TGCAGTGCTATTCCGGTAACTAGCACAGATACGCAGTATTTT. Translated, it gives CSAIPVTSTDTQYF.

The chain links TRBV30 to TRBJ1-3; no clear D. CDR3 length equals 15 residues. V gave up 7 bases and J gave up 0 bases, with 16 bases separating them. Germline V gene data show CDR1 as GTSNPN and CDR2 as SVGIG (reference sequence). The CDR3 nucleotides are TGTGCCTCTCGGGAACAGCCAAGCTCTGGAAACACCATATATTTT. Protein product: CASREQPSSGNTIYF.

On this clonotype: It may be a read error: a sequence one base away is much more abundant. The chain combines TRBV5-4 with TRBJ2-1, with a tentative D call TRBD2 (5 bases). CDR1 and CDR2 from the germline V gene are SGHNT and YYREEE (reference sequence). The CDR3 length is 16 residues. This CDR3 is CASSPTGLSSYSEQFF. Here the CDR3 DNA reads TGTGCCAGCAGCCCAACTGGACTCAGCTCCTACAGTGAGCAGTTCTTC.

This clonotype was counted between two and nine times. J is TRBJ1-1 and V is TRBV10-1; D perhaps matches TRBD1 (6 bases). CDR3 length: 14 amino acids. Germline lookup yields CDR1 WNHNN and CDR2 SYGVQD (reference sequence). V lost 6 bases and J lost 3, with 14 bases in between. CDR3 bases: TGCGCCAGCAGCTCGACTTGGGGGCACACTGAAGCTTTCTTT. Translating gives CASSSTWGHTEAFF.

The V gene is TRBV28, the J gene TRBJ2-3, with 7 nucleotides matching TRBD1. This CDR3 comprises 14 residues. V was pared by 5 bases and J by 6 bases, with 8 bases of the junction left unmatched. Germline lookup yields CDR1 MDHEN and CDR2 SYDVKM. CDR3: CASSNPGGWDTQYF. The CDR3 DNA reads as TGTGCCAGCAGTAACCCAGGGGGTTGGGATACGCAGTATTTT.